A single sample is the source of the 10 T cell receptor beta chains below, sequenced in a study of cytomegalovirus exposure and HLA in healthy donors (dated by TCRdb to 2017 to 2019). Library prep was done by the immunoSEQ multiplex PCR assay. A mixture of 60 forward primers for TCR Vbeta segments and 13 reverse primers for TCR Jbeta segments was used in the multiplex PCR. The source is immuneACCESS, and TCRdb retained only in-frame sequences with V and J called. Part of the clones is not carried over; for the studies checked, unresolved V genes explain less than half of this, and the remainder is unexplained. The sample includes over 150,000 clones, with 80% observed a single time. The leading ten clones occupy around 7.2% of the sample. Sequenced sample: PBMCs. The receptors originated from a man in his thirties or forties in good health and CMV-seropositive.

This clone showed up just a few times. A far larger clone is only one base removed, so a read error is likely. This chain connects TRBV7-6 to TRBJ2-2; 7 positions match TRBD1. V lost 5 bases, J lost 1 base, and 19 bases stayed unmatched. The CDR3 totals 20 residues. Per the germline V gene, CDR1 is SGHVS and CDR2 is FNYEAQ. CDR3 nucleotides: TGTGCCAGCAGCCAATGGTCCATTGGTCTGGGACAGCTGAACACCGGGGAGCTGTTTTTT. Residues: CASSQWSIGLGQLNTGELFF.

This clone appeared a few times. The rearrangement uses TRBV7-2 and TRBJ2-5, with 10 nucleotides matching TRBD1. The CDR3 length is 14 residues. V shed 4 bases and J 5 bases; nucleotides not matched to a gene: 4. From germline, CDR1 is SGHTA and CDR2 FQGNSA. CDR3 sequence (DNA): TGTGCCAGCAGCTCGACAGGGGGCTTGGAGACCCAGTACTTC. It encodes CASSSTGGLETQYF.

This clone was detected only once. Other DNA sequences from this sample encode an identical CDR3 as well. The V call is TRBV6-1, the J call TRBJ2-2; 10 bases match TRBD2. The germline V gene encodes CDR1 MNHNS and CDR2 SASEGT. The CDR3 is 18 amino acids. V shed 4 bases and J 5 bases; nucleotides not matched to a gene: 13. The chain's CDR3 is CASSGTGLARGLTGELFF. CDR3 nucleotide sequence: TGTGCCAGCAGTGGTACGGGACTAGCGAGGGGTTTGACCGGGGAGCTGTTTTTT.

The chain combines TRBV7-3 with TRBJ2-1; 8 bases match TRBD2. V shed 1 base and J 0 bases; nucleotides not matched to a gene: 5. Per the germline V gene, CDR1 is SGHTA and CDR2 is FQGTGA. This CDR3 is 17 amino acids long. The CDR3 nucleotides read TGTGCCAGCAGCTTAAAGTCGAGCGGGAGCTCCTACAATGAGCAGTTCTTC. Translated: CASSLKSSGSSYNEQFF.

The rearrangement links TRBV5-1 to TRBJ2-5; 12 bases are a match to TRBD2. CDR3 length: 17 amino acids. The junction had 9 bases not matched to a gene; V was cut back by 4 bases and J by 2 bases. CDR1 is SGHRS and CDR2 is YFSETQ in the germline V gene. The CDR3 nucleotides are TGCGCCAGCAGCCAATTGACTAGCGGGAGAGTACAAGAGACCCAGTACTTC. Protein product: CASSQLTSGRVQETQYF.

The V gene is TRBV7-2, the J gene TRBJ2-7, with D hard to call. Germline-derived CDR1 and CDR2 are SGHTA and FQGNSA. The V gene lost 1 base and the J gene lost 3 bases, with 10 bases spanning the gap. The CDR3 sequence is 14 residues long. The CDR3 region is CASSLGTWSYEQYF. In DNA form, the CDR3 reads TGTGCCAGCAGCTTAGGAACCTGGAGCTACGAGCAGTACTTC. Looking up the rest from reference TRBV7-2 and TRBJ2-7 gives the full variable domain: GAGVSQSPSNKVTEKGKDVELRCDPISGHTALYWYRQSLGQGLEFLIYFQGNSAPDKSGLPSDRFSAERTGGSVSTLTIQRTQQEDSAVYLCASSLGTWSYEQYFGPGTRLTVT.

The J gene is TRBJ2-7, the V gene TRBV23-1; 7 bases line up with TRBD1. TRBV23-1 is filed as an ORF, its function uncertain. The V and J ends lost 3 bases and 5 bases, in that order; junction bases with no gene match: 16. There are 17 residues in the CDR3. The CDR3 region is CASSHPTPGRGMHEQYF. The CDR3, as DNA: TGCGCCAGCAGTCACCCCACCCCCGGCAGGGGGATGCACGAGCAGTACTTC.

The chain joins TRBV28 to TRBJ2-2; the D gene is possibly TRBD1 (5 bases). The ends were cut back, 2 bases at V and 5 bases at J, with 12 bases in the middle. CDR1 and CDR2 (germline): MDHEN, SYDVKM. The CDR3 runs 15 residues. For the CDR3, the DNA is TGTGCCAGCAGTTTACAGGGCCGGTGGACCGGGGAGCTGTTTTTT. Translating gives CASSLQGRWTGELFF.

CDR3 protein: CAWSVTPATFPGELFF. CDR3 bases: TGTGCCTGGAGTGTAACCCCCGCGACATTCCCCGGGGAGCTGTTTTTT. This rearrangement joins TRBV30 to TRBJ2-2; D unclear. Germline V gives CDR1 GTSNPN, CDR2 SVGIG (reference sequence). Trimming pared 0 bases from V and 6 bases from J, leaving 17 bases between. This CDR3 has 16 amino acids.

The chain recombines TRBV10-2 with TRBJ2-5, with a tentative D call TRBD1 (5 bases). The CDR3 runs 14 residues. Per germline, CDR1 WSHSY and CDR2 SAAADI. Trimming shortened V by 2 bases and J by 3 bases, and 10 bases separated the two germline ends. CDR3 residues: CASSEGQGKETQYF. CDR3 coding DNA: TGCGCCAGCAGTGAGGGCCAGGGAAAAGAGACCCAGTACTTC.